Given below is one TCR beta chain in context. The germline CDR1 and CDR2 sequences are SGHAT and FQDESV (reference sequence). Trimming pared 3 bases from V and 4 bases from J, leaving 9 bases between. This CDR3 spans 13 amino acids. This sample was taken from a study of tumour-infiltrating T cells in Burkitt lymphoma. Study as a whole: Repertoire clonality predicted overall and progression-free survival.

Some clones are missing from TCRdb's copy, which holds only in-frame ones; the method was immunoSEQ multiplex PCR. The table lists roughly 8,500 clones, roughly 60% of them singletons. The receptor comes from a human donor with diffuse large B-cell lymphoma. This rearrangement joins TRBV11-1 to TRBJ1-2; tentatively, D is TRBD1 (6 bases). Sequencing was done on a sample of tumor tissue. As DNA, the CDR3 is TGTGCCAGCAGCTTCGACAGGATCTATGGCTACACCTTC. It translates to CASSFDRIYGYTF.